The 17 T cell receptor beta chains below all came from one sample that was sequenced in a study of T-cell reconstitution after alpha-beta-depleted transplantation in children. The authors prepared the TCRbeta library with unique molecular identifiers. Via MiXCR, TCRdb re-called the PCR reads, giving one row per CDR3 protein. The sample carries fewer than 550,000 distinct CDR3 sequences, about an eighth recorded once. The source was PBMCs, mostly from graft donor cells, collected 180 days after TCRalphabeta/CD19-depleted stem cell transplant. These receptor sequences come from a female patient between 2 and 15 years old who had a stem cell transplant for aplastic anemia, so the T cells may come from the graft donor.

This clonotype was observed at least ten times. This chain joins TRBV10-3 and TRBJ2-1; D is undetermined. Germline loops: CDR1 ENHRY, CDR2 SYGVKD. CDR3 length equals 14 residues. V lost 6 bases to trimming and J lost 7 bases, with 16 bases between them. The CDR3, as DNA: TGTGCCATCAGCCCAACGGAGAATCGGAATGAGCAGTTCTTC. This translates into CAISPTENRNEQFF.

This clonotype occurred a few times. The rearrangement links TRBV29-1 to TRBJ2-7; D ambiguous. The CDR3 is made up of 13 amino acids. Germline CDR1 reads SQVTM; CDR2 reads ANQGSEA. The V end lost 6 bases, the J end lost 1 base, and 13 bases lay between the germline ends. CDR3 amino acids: CSVRRTKSYEQYF. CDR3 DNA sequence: TGCAGCGTCCGCCGGACCAAATCCTACGAGCAGTACTTC.

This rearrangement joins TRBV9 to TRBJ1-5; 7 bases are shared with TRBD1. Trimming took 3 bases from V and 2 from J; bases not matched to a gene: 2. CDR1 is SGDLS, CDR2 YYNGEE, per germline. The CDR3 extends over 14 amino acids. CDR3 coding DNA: TGTGCCAGCAGCGGTGGGACAGGCAATCAGCCCCAGCATTTT. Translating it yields CASSGGTGNQPQHF.

The CDR3 loop reads CASSDRTGVNQPQHF. In DNA form, the CDR3 reads TGTGCCAGCAGCGATCGGACAGGGGTTAATCAGCCCCAGCATTTT. V usage is TRBV7-2 and J usage is TRBJ1-5, with 9 bases fitting TRBD1. The V segment lost 5 bases and the J segment 4 bases; nucleotides outside the gene matches: 6. This CDR3 region has 15 residues. CDR1 SGHTA and CDR2 FQGNSA come from the germline V gene.

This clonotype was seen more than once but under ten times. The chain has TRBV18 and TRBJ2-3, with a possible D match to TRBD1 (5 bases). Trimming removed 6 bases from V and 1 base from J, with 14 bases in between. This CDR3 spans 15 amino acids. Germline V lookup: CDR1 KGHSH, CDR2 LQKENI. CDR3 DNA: TGTGCCAGCTCTCCAAAGACAGCACGCACAGATACGCAGTATTTT. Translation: CASSPKTARTDTQYF.

In DNA, the CDR3 is TGTGCCATCAGTGAGTTTGTAACAGATACGCAGTATTTT. It yields the protein CAISEFVTDTQYF. This rearrangement joins TRBV10-3 to TRBJ2-3; D uncertain. The germline V gene encodes CDR1 ENHRY and CDR2 SYGVKD. The CDR3 is made up of 13 amino acids. V shed 1 base and J shed 3 bases, with 5 bases lying between them.

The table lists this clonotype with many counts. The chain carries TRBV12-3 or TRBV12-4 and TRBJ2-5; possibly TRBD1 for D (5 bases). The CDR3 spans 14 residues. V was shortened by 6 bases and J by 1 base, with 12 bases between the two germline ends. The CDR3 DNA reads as TGTGCCAGCAGCCACAGGACACCCCAAGAGACCCAGTACTTC. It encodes CASSHRTPQETQYF.

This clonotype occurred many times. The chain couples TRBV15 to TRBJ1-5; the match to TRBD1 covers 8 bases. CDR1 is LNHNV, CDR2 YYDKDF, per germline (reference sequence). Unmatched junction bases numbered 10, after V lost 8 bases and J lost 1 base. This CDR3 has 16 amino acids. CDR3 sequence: CATGQGWGASNQPQHF. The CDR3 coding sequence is TGTGCCACCGGACAGGGTTGGGGAGCGAGCAATCAGCCCCAGCATTTT.

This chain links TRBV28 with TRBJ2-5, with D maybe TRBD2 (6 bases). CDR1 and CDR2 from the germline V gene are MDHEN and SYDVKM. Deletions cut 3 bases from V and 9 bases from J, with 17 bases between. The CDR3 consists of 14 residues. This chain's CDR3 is CASSFGGTPEAQYF. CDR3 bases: TGTGCCAGCAGTTTTGGCGGGACCCCGGAGGCCCAGTACTTC. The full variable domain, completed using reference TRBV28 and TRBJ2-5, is DVKVTQSSRYLVKRTGEKVFLECVQDMDHENMFWYRQDPGLGLRLIYFSYDVKMKEKGDIPEGYSVSREKKERFSLILESASTNQTSMYLCASSFGGTPEAQYFGPGTRLLVL.

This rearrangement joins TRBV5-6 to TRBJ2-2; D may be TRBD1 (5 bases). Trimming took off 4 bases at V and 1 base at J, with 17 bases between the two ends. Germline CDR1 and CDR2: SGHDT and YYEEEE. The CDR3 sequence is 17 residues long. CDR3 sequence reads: CASSTPRGSQNTGELFF. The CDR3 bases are TGTGCCAGCAGCACTCCAAGGGGCTCCCAGAACACCGGGGAGCTGTTTTTT.

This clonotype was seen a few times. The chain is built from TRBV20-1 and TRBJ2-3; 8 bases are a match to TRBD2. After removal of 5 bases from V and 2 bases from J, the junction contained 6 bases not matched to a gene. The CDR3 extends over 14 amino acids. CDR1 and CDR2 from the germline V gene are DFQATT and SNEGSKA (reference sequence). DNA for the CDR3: TGCAGTGCTGCCAGCGGGAGACCCACAGATACGCAGTATTTT. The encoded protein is CSAASGRPTDTQYF.

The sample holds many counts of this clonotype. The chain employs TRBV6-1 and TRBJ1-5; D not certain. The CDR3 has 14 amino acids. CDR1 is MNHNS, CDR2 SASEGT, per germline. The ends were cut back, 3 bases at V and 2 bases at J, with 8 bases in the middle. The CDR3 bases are TGTGCCAGCAGTGAGGACGGAGGCAATCAGCCCCAGCATTTT. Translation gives CASSEDGGNQPQHF.

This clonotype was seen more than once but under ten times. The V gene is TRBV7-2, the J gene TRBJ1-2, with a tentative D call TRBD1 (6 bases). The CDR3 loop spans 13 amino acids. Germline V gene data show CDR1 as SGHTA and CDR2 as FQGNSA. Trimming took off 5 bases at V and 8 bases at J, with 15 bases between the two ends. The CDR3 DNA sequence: TGTGCCAGCAGCCTGGACAGACTTAAAGGCTACACCTTC. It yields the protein CASSLDRLKGYTF.

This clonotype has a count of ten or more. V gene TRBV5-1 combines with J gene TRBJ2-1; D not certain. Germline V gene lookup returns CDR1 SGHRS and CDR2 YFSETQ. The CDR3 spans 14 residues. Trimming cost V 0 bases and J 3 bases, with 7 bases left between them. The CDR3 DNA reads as TGCGCCAGCAGCTTGGTCGGCGACTACAATGAGCAGTTCTTC. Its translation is CASSLVGDYNEQFF.

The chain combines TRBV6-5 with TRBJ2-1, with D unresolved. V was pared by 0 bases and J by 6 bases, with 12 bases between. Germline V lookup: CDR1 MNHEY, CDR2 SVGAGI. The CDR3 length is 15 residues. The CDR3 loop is CASSYSIWLPNEQFF. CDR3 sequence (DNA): TGTGCCAGCAGTTACTCGATATGGCTTCCCAATGAGCAGTTCTTC.

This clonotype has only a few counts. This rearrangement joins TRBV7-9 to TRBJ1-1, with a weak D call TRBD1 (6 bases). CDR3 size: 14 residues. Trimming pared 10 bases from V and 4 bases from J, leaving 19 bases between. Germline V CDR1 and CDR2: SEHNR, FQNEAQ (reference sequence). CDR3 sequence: CATATGGGSTEAFF. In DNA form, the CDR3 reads TGTGCCACAGCTACGGGAGGGGGGTCCACTGAAGCTTTCTTT.

Here the CDR3 DNA reads TGTGCCAGCAGTCTACAGGGAGATCGGTCACCCCTCCACTTT. This sequence encodes CASSLQGDRSPLHF. V usage is TRBV7-3 and J usage is TRBJ1-6; a possible D gene is TRBD1 (6 bases). This CDR3 is built from 14 residues. From germline, CDR1 is SGHTA and CDR2 FQGTGA. The V end was cut by 6 bases, the J end by 10 bases, with 16 bases between.